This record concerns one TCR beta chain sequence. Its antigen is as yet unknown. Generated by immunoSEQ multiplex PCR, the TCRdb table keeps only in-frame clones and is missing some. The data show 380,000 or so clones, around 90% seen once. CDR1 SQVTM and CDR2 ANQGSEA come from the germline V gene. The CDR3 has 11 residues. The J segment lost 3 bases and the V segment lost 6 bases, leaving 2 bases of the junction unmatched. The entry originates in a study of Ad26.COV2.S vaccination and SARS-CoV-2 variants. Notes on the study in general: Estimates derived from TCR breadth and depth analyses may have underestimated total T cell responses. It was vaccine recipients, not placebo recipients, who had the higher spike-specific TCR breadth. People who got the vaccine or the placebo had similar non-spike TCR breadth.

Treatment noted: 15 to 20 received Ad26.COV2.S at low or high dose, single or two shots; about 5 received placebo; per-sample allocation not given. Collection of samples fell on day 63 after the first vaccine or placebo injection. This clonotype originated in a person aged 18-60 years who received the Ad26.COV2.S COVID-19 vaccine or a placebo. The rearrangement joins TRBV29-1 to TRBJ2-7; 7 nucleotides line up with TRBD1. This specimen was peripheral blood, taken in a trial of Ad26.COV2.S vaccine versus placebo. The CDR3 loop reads CSVTGDYEQYF. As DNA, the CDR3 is TGCAGCGTAACAGGGGACTACGAGCAGTACTTC.